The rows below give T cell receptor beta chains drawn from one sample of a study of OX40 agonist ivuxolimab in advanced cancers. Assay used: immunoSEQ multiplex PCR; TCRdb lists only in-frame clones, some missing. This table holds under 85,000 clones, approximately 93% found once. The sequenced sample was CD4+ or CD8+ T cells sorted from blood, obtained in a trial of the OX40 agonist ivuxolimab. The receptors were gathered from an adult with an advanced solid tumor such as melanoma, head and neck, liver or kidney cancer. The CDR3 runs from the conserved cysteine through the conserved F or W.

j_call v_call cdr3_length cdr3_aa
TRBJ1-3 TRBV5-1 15 CASSSQFSSGNTIYF
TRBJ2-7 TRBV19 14 CASRQGSGYYEQYF
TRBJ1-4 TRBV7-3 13 CASAVALGEKLFF
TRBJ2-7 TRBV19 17 CASSIGGLAGGKYEQYF
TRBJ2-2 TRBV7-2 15 CASSLYTTNTGELFF
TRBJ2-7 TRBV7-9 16 CASSAGTSGSKNEQYF
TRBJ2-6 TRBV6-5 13 CASSYGGANVLTF
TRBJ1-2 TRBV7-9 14 CASSPQGALIGYTF
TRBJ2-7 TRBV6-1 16 CASSDIDRAISYEQYF
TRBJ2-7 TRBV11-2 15 CASSSPGLASYEQYF
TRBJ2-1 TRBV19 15 CASGSLRDGNNEQFF
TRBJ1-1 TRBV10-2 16 CASSELLGHLNTEAFF
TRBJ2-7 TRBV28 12 CASSFSSYEQYF
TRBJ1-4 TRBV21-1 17 CASIPPGRGTMDEKLFF
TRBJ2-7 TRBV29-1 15 CSARGWGTGGYEQYF
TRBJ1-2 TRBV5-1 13 CASRPPEVLGYTF
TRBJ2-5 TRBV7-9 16 CASSSGTSVKQETQYF
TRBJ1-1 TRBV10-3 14 CAITEGGWDTEAFF
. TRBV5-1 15 CASSLATGAAYEQYF
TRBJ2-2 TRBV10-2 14 CASSETRYTGELFF
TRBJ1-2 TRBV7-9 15 CASSSGGERNYGYTF
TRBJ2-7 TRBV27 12 CAPPHSSYEQYF
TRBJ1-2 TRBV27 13 CASRSDRIYGYTF
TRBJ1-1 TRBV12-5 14 CASGLGQSNTEAFF
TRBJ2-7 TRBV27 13 CASAGTGVYEQYF
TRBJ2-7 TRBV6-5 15 CASSPRTGVSYEQYF
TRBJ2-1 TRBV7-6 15 CASSFSGSPWGEQFF
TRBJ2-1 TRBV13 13 CASSFSTYNEQFF
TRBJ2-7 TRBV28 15 CASSLFGSYGYEQYF
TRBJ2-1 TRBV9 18 CASSVEEVGGRVYNEQFF
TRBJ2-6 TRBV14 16 CASSQETGIGANVLTF
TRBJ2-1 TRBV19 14 CASSIRDRYNEQFF
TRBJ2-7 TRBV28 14 CASSLSSGRAFCYF
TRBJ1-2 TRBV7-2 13 CSLGQGSPYGYTF
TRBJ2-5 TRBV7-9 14 CASSTYGVQETQYF
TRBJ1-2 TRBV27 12 CASTGGGQGYTF
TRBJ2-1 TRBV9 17 CASSVDPGGPSYNEQFF
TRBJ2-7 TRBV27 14 CASSLSTSPYEQYF
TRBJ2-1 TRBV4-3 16 CASSQGPGEINNEQFF
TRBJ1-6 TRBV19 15 CASSPGGGALSPLHF
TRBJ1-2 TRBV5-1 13 CASSLLGLYGYTF
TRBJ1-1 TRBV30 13 CAWLVHPATEAFF
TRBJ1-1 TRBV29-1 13 CSAVGGMNTEAFF
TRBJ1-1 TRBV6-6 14 CASSLTGGVTEAFF
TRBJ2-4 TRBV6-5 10 CVTGVNIQYF
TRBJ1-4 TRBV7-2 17 CASSKWTGGSTNEKLFF